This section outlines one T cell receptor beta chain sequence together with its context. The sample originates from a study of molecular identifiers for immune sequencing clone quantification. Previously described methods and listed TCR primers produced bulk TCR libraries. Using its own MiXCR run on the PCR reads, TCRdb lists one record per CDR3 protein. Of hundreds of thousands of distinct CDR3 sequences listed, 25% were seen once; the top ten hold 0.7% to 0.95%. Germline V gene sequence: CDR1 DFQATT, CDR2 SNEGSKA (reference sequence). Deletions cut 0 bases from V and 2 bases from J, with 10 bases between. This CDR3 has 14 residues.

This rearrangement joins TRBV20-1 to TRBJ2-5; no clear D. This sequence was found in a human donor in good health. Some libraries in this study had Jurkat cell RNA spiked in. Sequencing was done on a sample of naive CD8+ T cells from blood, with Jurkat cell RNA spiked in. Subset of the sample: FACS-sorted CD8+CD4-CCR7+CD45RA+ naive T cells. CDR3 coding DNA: TGCAGTGCTAGAGATGAGAGCCCACAAGAGACCCAGTACTTC. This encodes CSARDESPQETQYF.